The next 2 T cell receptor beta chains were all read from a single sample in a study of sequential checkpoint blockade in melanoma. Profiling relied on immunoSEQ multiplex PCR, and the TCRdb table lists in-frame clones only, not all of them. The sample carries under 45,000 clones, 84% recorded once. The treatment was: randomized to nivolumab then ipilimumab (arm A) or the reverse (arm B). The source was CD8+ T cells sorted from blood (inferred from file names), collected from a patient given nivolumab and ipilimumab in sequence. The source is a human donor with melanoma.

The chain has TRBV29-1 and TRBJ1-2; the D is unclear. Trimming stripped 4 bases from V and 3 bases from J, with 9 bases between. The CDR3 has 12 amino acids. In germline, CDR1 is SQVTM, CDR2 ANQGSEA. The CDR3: CSVVRQDYGYTF. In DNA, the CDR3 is TGCAGCGTTGTGAGGCAAGACTATGGCTACACCTTC. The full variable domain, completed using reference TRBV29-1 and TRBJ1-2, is SAVISQKPSRDICQRGTSLTIQCQVDSQVTMMFWYRQQPGQSLTLIATANQGSEATYESGFVIDKFPISRPNLTFSTLTVSNMSPEDSSIYLCSVVRQDYGYTFGSGTRLTVV.

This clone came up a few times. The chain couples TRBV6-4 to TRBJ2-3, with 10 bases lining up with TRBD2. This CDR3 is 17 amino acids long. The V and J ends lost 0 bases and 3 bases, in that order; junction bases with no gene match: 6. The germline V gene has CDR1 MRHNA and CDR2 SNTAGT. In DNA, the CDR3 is TGTGCCAGCAGTGACTCTCCAGCGGGAGGGCCGACAGATACGCAGTATTTT. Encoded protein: CASSDSPAGGPTDTQYF.